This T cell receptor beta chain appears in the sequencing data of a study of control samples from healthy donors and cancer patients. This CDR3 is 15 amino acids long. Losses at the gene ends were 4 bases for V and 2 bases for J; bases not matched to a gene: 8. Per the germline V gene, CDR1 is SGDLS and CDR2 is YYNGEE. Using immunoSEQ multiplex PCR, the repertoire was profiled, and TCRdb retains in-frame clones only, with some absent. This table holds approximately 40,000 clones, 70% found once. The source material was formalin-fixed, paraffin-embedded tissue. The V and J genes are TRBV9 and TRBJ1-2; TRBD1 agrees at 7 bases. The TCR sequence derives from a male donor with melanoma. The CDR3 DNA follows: TGTGCCAGCAGCCTTTGGGACAGCCCCAACTATGGCTACACCTTC. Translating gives CASSLWDSPNYGYTF.